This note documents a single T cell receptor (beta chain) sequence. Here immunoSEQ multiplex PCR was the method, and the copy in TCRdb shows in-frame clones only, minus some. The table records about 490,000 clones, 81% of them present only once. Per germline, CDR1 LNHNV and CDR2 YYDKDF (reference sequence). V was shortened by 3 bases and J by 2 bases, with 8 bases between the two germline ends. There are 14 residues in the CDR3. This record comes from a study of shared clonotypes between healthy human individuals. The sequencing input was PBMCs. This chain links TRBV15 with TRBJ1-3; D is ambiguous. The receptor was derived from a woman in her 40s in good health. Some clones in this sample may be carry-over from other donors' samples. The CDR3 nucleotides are TGTGCCACCAGCAGGTTGGGAGCTGGAAACACCATATATTTT. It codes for CATSRLGAGNTIYF.